The 30 T cell receptor beta chains below all came from one sample that was sequenced in a study of immune evolution from preneoplasia to lung adenocarcinoma. Produced via immunoSEQ multiplex PCR; TCRdb's table is partial and in-frame only. The sample contains some 3,400 clones, 76% of which appear only once. The sample taken for sequencing was FFPE minimally invasive lung adenocarcinoma tissue. Receptors originate from a person aged 60 to 80 with lung adenocarcinoma.

This CDR3 reads CASSSRTSGSYEQYF. In nucleotides, the CDR3 is TGTGCCAGCAGTTCTCGGACTAGCGGATCCTACGAGCAGTACTTC. The gene calls are TRBV27 and TRBJ2-7; 10 positions match TRBD2. This CDR3 region has 15 residues. Germline assignment: CDR1 MNHEY and CDR2 SMNVEV (reference sequence). Trimming at V came to 4 bases and at J to 1 base, leaving 4 bases not matched to a gene.

V gene TRBV7-4 combines with J gene TRBJ1-1, with D perhaps matching TRBD1 (5 bases). V was clipped by 7 bases and J by 3 bases, with 18 bases between them. The CDR3 runs 15 residues. Germline V gives CDR1 SGHVT, CDR2 SQSDAQ. CDR3 sequence (DNA): TGTGCCAGCACCGCAAGGAGGGGAGGTGACACTGAAGCTTTCTTT. It codes for CASTARRGGDTEAFF.

The chain combines TRBV5-4 with TRBJ2-5; 7 bases fit TRBD2. CDR1 is SGHNT, CDR2 YYREEE, per germline (reference sequence). This CDR3 is built from 13 residues. The CDR3 is CAFEGRVQETQYF. The CDR3 nucleotides read TGTGCTTTTGAGGGGAGGGTCCAAGAGACCCAGTACTTC.

CDR3 in amino acids: CASSAGSLGYNEQFF. CDR3 coding DNA: TGTGCCAGCAGCGCCGGGAGTTTGGGATACAATGAGCAGTTCTTC. This sequence joins TRBV9 and TRBJ2-1; weak D call: TRBD2 (6 bases). V lost 3 bases and J 4 bases, leaving 14 bases between the germline ends. CDR3 length: 15 amino acids. CDR1 SGDLS and CDR2 YYNGEE come from the germline V gene.

Here the CDR3 reads CASSLRTSGSSDTQYF. For the CDR3, the DNA is TGTGCCAGCAGCCTTCGGACTAGCGGGAGTTCAGATACGCAGTATTTT. This chain uses TRBV7-8 with TRBJ2-3; 13 nucleotides align to TRBD2. This CDR3 has 16 residues. J was trimmed by 4 bases and V by 5 bases; bases with no gene match: 6. In germline, CDR1 is SGHVS, CDR2 FQNEAQ.

This clone was counted between two and nine times. V is TRBV29-1 and J is TRBJ2-5; 8 bases are a match to TRBD2. With 5 bases clipped from V and 2 bases from J, the junction kept 10 bases outside the gene matches. Per the germline V gene, CDR1 is SQVTM and CDR2 is ANQGSEA. The length of the CDR3 is 15 residues. DNA for the CDR3: TGCAGCGTTTGGGGTAGGAGCGGGGGACAAGAGACCCAGTACTTC. This encodes CSVWGRSGGQETQYF.

The chain couples TRBV5-4 to TRBJ2-5; D not resolved. This CDR3 spans 13 amino acids. Germline assignment: CDR1 SGHNT and CDR2 YYREEE (reference sequence). The V end lost 0 bases, the J end lost 5 bases, and 8 bases lay between the germline ends. Written as DNA, the CDR3 is TGTGCCAGCAGCTTGGACCACTACGAGACCCAGTACTTC. The encoded protein is CASSLDHYETQYF. The variable domain in full, completed from reference TRBV5-4 and TRBJ2-5, reads ETGVTQSPTHLIKTRGQQVTLRCSSQSGHNTVSWYQQALGQGPQFIFQYYREEENGRGNFPPRFSGLQFPNYSSELNVNALELDDSALYLCASSLDHYETQYFGPGTRLLVL.

The rearrangement uses TRBV2 and TRBJ2-2; D remains unclear. Germline loops: CDR1 SNHLY, CDR2 FYNNEI. V was clipped by 4 bases and J by 7 bases, with 13 bases between them. The CDR3 runs 14 residues. The CDR3 DNA is TGTGCCAGCAGTGTATATGGTCTTAACGGGGAGCTGTTTTTT. It codes for CASSVYGLNGELFF.

The V call is TRBV15, the J call TRBJ2-1; D may correspond to TRBD1 or TRBD2 (5 bases each). Germline V gene data show CDR1 as LNHNV and CDR2 as YYDKDF (reference sequence). Trimming cost V 0 bases and J 9 bases, with 9 bases left between them. The CDR3 totals 13 residues. The CDR3 DNA reads as TGTGCCACCAGCAGAGATCCCGGGGCTGAGCAGTTCTTC. This gives the protein CATSRDPGAEQFF.

V and J are TRBV10-3 and TRBJ2-7, with D possibly TRBD2 on 7 matching bases. The germline CDR1 and CDR2 sequences are ENHRY and SYGVKD. CDR3 size: 14 residues. Trimming left V 7 bases short and J 6 bases short, with 19 bases between. Written as DNA, the CDR3 is TGTGCCATCATTAGCGGCGGGGGAGGGGGCGAGCAGTACTTC. Amino acids: CAIISGGGGGEQYF.

This chain links TRBV4-3 with TRBJ2-3; no reliable D call. V was pared by 4 bases and J by 1 base, with 12 bases between. Germline V CDR1 and CDR2: LGHNA, YSLEER. The CDR3 is made up of 15 amino acids. The CDR3 here is CASSRSGRRTDTQYF. The CDR3 DNA reads as TGCGCCAGCAGCCGCTCCGGGCGGCGCACAGATACGCAGTATTTT.

V gene TRBV11-1 combines with J gene TRBJ2-4; D might be TRBD2 (6 bases). The CDR3 runs 15 residues. Germline V CDR1 and CDR2: SGHAT, FQDESV (reference sequence). V was trimmed by 1 base and J by 8 bases, leaving 15 bases between them. CDR3 coding DNA: TGTGCCAGCAGCTTAGAGTGGGGAGGACCGGACATTCAGTACTTC. It specifies CASSLEWGGPDIQYF.

V is TRBV6-5 and J is TRBJ1-1; no reliable D call. V was clipped by 6 bases and J by 2 bases, with 4 bases between them. Germline V gene sequence: CDR1 MNHEY, CDR2 SVGAGI. The CDR3 runs 11 residues. This chain's CDR3 is CASRDNTEAFF. The DNA for the CDR3 is TGTGCCAGCAGGGACAACACTGAAGCTTTCTTT.

The gene calls are TRBV6-6 and TRBJ2-3; D perhaps matches TRBD1 (5 bases). The CDR3 runs to 15 residues. CDR1 is MNHNY and CDR2 is SVGAGI in the germline V gene (reference sequence). Trimming shortened V by 2 bases and J by 5 bases, and 14 bases separated the two germline ends. The CDR3 nucleotides read TGTGCCAGCAGTTACAGGAGCAGGGCGGAAGATACGCAGTATTTT. Its translation is CASSYRSRAEDTQYF.

CDR3 in DNA: TGTGCCAGTAGTATGGAGAGAGCGGGAGCCAAGGAGCAGTTCTTC. This encodes CASSMERAGAKEQFF. The V call is TRBV19, the J call TRBJ2-1, with 8 nucleotides matching TRBD2. The CDR3 loop spans 15 amino acids. The V and J ends lost 3 bases and 10 bases, in that order; junction bases with no gene match: 11. Per the germline V gene, CDR1 is LNHDA and CDR2 is SQIVND (reference sequence).

J is TRBJ2-7 and V is TRBV27; no clear D. V dropped 1 base and J dropped 2 bases, with 9 bases sitting between them. CDR3 length: 14 residues. Germline V gene lookup returns CDR1 MNHEY and CDR2 SMNVEV (reference sequence). The CDR3 nucleotides read TGTGCCAGCAGTTTATATGCAGCGCCCTACGAGCAGTACTTC. It specifies CASSLYAAPYEQYF.

J is TRBJ1-2 and V is TRBV11-2, with 10 nucleotides matching TRBD1. Germline V gene data show CDR1 as SGHAT and CDR2 as FQNNGV. The V segment lost 5 bases and the J segment 4 bases; nucleotides outside the gene matches: 7. The CDR3 is 15 amino acids. The CDR3 reads CASSRQGAKIYGYTF. The CDR3 nucleotides are TGTGCCAGCAGCCGACAGGGGGCAAAAATCTATGGCTACACCTTC.

CDR3 DNA: TGTGCCAGCAGCCCAGCAGGGCTAGCGGGTTACAATGAGCAGTTCTTC. Translation gives CASSPAGLAGYNEQFF. V is TRBV7-9 and J is TRBJ2-1; 8 positions agree with TRBD2. Germline-derived CDR1 and CDR2 are SEHNR and FQNEAQ (reference sequence). With V trimmed by 5 bases and J by 4 bases, 10 bases remained unmatched. This CDR3 has 16 residues.

This clone was counted a single time. The chain combines TRBV7-8 with TRBJ1-1; 7 bases are shared with TRBD1. The CDR3 spans 14 residues. The V gene end was trimmed by 7 bases and the J gene end by 5 bases; junction bases not matched to a gene: 10. Per the germline V gene, CDR1 is SGHVS and CDR2 is FQNEAQ. The CDR3 DNA sequence: TGTGCCAGCAACCAGGGGGGGGTATTAACTGAAGCTTTCTTT. Translated, it gives CASNQGGVLTEAFF.

V and J are TRBV10-1 and TRBJ2-1; 8 positions agree with TRBD2. Germline trimming cut 5 bases from V and 1 base from J; bases unmatched to any gene: 7. This CDR3 comprises 16 residues. Germline-derived CDR1 and CDR2 are WNHNN and SYGVQD (reference sequence). CDR3 residues: CASSLAGTGSYNEQFF. Here the CDR3 DNA reads TGCGCCAGCAGTTTAGCGGGAACGGGATCCTACAATGAGCAGTTCTTC.

The genes are TRBV5-6 and TRBJ2-1, with 9 nucleotides matching TRBD2. J lost 5 bases, V lost 2 bases, and 2 bases had no gene match. The CDR3 length is 14 residues. Germline V gene sequence: CDR1 SGHDT, CDR2 YYEEEE. The CDR3 region is CASSLLAGHNEQFF. In nucleotides, the CDR3 is TGTGCCAGCAGCTTACTAGCGGGCCACAATGAGCAGTTCTTC.

The chain uses TRBV6-1 and TRBJ2-7; 7 nucleotides match TRBD1. Losses at the gene ends were 4 bases for V and 3 bases for J; bases not matched to a gene: 12. From germline, CDR1 is MNHNS and CDR2 SASEGT. The CDR3 runs 16 residues. The chain's CDR3 is CASSGGQIGARYEQYF. The CDR3 bases are TGTGCCAGCAGTGGGGGACAGATTGGGGCGCGCTACGAGCAGTACTTC.

The chain uses TRBV28 and TRBJ2-7; unclear D gene. This CDR3 is built from 15 residues. V was clipped by 4 bases and J by 6 bases, with 19 bases between them. The germline V gene encodes CDR1 MDHEN and CDR2 SYDVKM. The CDR3 protein is CASSSSQRKQIEQYF. The CDR3 region has the DNA TGTGCCAGCAGTTCCTCACAGCGCAAACAGATCGAGCAGTACTTC.

V gene TRBV5-5 combines with J gene TRBJ1-1; D is perhaps TRBD1 (5 bases). Deletions cut 4 bases from V and 8 bases from J, with 15 bases between. The CDR3 runs 13 residues. CDR1 and CDR2 (germline): SGHKS, YYEKEE (reference sequence). This CDR3 reads CASSPQGNVEAFF. The CDR3 DNA reads TGTGCCAGCAGCCCGCAGGGTAATGTGGAAGCTTTCTTT.

The chain has TRBV19 and TRBJ2-7; D unresolved. The V gene lost 6 bases and the J gene lost 4 bases, with 7 bases spanning the gap. Germline lookup yields CDR1 LNHDA and CDR2 SQIVND (reference sequence). The CDR3 is 11 amino acids. The CDR3 protein is CASSPGYEQYF. The CDR3 DNA reads as TGTGCCAGTAGCCCCGGTTACGAGCAGTACTTC.

The chain is built from TRBV5-5 and TRBJ2-7; TRBD1 matches at 7 bases. The CDR3 runs to 13 residues. With 3 bases clipped from V and 6 bases from J, the junction kept 6 bases outside the gene matches. Germline loops: CDR1 SGHKS, CDR2 YYEKEE (reference sequence). The CDR3 sequence: CASSSSSGGEQYF. The CDR3 DNA sequence: TGTGCCAGCAGCTCTTCCTCAGGGGGCGAGCAGTACTTC.

The rearrangement joins TRBV7-2 to TRBJ2-7; D not resolved. Trimming pared 2 bases from V and 5 bases from J, leaving 4 bases between. This CDR3 has 11 residues. Germline assignment: CDR1 SGHTA and CDR2 FQGNSA. CDR3 nucleotide sequence: TGTGCCAGCAGCTTATTAGACGAGCAGTACTTC. Encoded protein: CASSLLDEQYF.

The chain is built from TRBV5-1 and TRBJ1-4, with a weak D call TRBD1 (6 bases). Germline loops: CDR1 SGHRS, CDR2 YFSETQ. The ends were cut back, 4 bases at V and 2 bases at J, with 15 bases in the middle. The CDR3 consists of 16 residues. The CDR3 DNA reads TGCGCCAGCAGCCCCCAGGGGTTAAGCACTAATGAAAAACTGTTTTTT. This sequence encodes CASSPQGLSTNEKLFF. Combining the CDR3 with reference TRBV5-1 and TRBJ1-4 gives the whole variable domain KAGVTQTPRYLIKTRGQQVTLSCSPISGHRSVSWYQQTPGQGLQFLFEYFSETQRNKGNFPGRFSGRQFSNSRSEMNVSTLELGDSALYLCASSPQGLSTNEKLFFGSGTQLSVL.

The sample holds a few counts of this clone. The chain has TRBV20-1 and TRBJ2-5, with unresolved D. V gave up 2 bases and J gave up 3 bases, with 1 base separating them. The CDR3 is 10 residues long. CDR1 is DFQATT, CDR2 SNEGSKA, per germline (reference sequence). Written as DNA, the CDR3 is TGCAGTGCTAGAAAAGAGACCCAGTACTTC. This translates into CSARKETQYF.

The chain joins TRBV6-5 to TRBJ1-4; D uncertain. The CDR3 spans 15 residues. CDR1 is MNHEY, CDR2 SVGAGI, per germline. Trimming removed 6 bases from V and 5 bases from J, with 16 bases in between. In DNA form, the CDR3 reads TGTGCCAGCAGCCCCTTTTCTACTGGGAATGAAAAACTGTTTTTT. Residues: CASSPFSTGNEKLFF.